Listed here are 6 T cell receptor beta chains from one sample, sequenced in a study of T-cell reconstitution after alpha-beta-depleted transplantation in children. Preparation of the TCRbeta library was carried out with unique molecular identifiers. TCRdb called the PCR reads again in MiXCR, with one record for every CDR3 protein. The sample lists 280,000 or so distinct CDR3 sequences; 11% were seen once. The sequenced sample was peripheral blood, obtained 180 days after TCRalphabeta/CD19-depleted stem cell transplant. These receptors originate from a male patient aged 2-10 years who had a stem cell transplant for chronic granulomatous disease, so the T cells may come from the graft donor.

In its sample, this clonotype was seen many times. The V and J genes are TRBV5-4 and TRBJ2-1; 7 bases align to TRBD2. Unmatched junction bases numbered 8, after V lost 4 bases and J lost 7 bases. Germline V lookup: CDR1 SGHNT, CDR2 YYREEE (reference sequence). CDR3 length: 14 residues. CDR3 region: CASSREVMNNEQFF. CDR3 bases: TGTGCCAGCAGCCGGGAGGTGATGAATAATGAGCAGTTCTTC.

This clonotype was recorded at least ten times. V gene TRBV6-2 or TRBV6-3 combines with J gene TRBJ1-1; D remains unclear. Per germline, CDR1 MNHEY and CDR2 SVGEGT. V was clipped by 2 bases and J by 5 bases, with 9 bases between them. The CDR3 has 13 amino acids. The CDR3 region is CASSYPGGTEAFF. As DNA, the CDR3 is TGTGCCAGCAGTTACCCAGGAGGGACTGAAGCTTTCTTT.

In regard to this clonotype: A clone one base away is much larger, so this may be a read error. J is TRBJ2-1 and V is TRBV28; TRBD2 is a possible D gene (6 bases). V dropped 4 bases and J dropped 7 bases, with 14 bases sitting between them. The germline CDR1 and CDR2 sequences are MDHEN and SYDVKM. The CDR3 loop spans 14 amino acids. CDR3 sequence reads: CASSSILEGNEQFF. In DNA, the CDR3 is TGTGCCAGCAGTTCAATATTGGAGGGGAATGAGCAGTTCTTC. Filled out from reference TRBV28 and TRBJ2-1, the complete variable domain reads DVKVTQSSRYLVKRTGEKVFLECVQDMDHENMFWYRQDPGLGLRLIYFSYDVKMKEKGDIPEGYSVSREKKERFSLILESASTNQTSMYLCASSSILEGNEQFFGPGTRLTVL.

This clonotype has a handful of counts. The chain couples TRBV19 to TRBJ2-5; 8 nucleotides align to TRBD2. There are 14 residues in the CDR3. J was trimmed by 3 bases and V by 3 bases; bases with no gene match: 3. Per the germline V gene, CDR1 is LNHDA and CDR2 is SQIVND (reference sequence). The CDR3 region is CASSIRAGEETQYF. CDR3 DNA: TGTGCCAGTAGTATCCGAGCGGGGGAAGAGACCCAGTACTTC.

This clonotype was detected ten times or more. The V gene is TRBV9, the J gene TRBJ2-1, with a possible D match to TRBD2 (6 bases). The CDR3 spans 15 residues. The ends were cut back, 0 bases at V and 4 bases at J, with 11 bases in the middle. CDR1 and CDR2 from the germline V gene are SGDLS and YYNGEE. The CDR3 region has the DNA TGTGCCAGCAGCGTAGGCGGACTACTATACAATGAGCAGTTCTTC. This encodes CASSVGGLLYNEQFF. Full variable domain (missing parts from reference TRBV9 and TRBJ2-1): DSGVTQTPKHLITATGQRVTLRCSPRSGDLSVYWYQQSLDQGLQFLIQYYNGEERAKGNILERFSAQQFPDLHSELNLSSLELGDSALYFCASSVGGLLYNEQFFGPGTRLTVL.

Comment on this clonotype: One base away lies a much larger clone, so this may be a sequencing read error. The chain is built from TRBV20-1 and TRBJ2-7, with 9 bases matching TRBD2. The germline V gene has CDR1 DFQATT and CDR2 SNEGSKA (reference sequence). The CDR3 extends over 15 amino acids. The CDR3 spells CSARLVAGDSYEQHF. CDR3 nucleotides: TGCAGTGCTAGACTAGTAGCGGGAGACTCCTACGAGCAGCACTTC.